This T cell receptor (beta chain) was identified during a study of blood T cell dynamics during melanoma immunotherapy. The time point is: pre-treatment baseline. Germline values: CDR1 LNHNV, CDR2 YYDKDF (reference sequence). The CDR3 totals 19 residues. V lost 1 base and J lost 1, with 21 bases in between. Here immunoSEQ multiplex PCR was the method, and the copy in TCRdb shows in-frame clones only, minus some. Among roughly 3,400 clones listed, 92% were seen once. The TCR originated in a human donor with melanoma. This sequence joins TRBV15 and TRBJ2-3; D gene ambiguous. The sequencing here drew on effector memory CD8+ T cells from blood, taken from a patient treated with checkpoint blockade. The CDR3, as DNA: TGTGCCACCAGCAGAGTTCGCGTCGGCGCGAGAGAAGGCACAGATACGCAGTATTTT. It encodes CATSRVRVGAREGTDTQYF.